A single sample gave rise to the 29 T cell receptor beta chains below, sequenced in a study of cytomegalovirus exposure and HLA in healthy donors. It was with 60 Vbeta and 13 Jbeta primers that the PCR ran. Assay used: immunoSEQ multiplex PCR; TCRdb lists only in-frame clones, some missing. The sample yields 150,000 to 200,000 clones, approximately 70% seen once. Sequencing was performed on PBMCs. The receptor source for this set is a middle-aged man in good health and CMV-seropositive.

The sample holds one count of this clone. J is TRBJ1-2 and V is TRBV7-2, with a possible D match to TRBD1 (6 bases). Germline-derived CDR1 and CDR2 are SGHTA and FQGNSA. The CDR3 consists of 14 residues. Deletions cut 0 bases from V and 12 bases from J, with 17 bases between. The CDR3 nucleotides are TGTGCCAGCAGCTTAGCGGGGGCCACGATACCAGACACCTTC. It codes for CASSLAGATIPDTF. Using reference TRBV7-2 and TRBJ1-2 for the parts outside the CDR3, the full variable domain is GAGVSQSPSNKVTEKGKDVELRCDPISGHTALYWYRQSLGQGLEFLIYFQGNSAPDKSGLPSDRFSAERTGGSVSTLTIQRTQQEDSAVYLCASSLAGATIPDTFGSGTRLTVV.

The count of this clone is one. The rearrangement links TRBV11-2 to TRBJ1-6; 7 bases map to TRBD1. The CDR3 runs to 17 residues. The V gene's germline CDR1 is SGHAT and CDR2 FQNNGV. Trimming cost V 1 base and J 0 bases; bases outside gene matches: 3. The CDR3 DNA follows: TGTGCCAGCAGCTTAGGATCAGGGGGCTCCTATAATTCACCCCTCCACTTT. Its protein product is CASSLGSGGSYNSPLHF.

The chain uses TRBV7-9 and TRBJ2-2; TRBD2 aligns across 12 bases. The CDR3 loop spans 15 amino acids. Per germline, CDR1 SEHNR and CDR2 FQNEAQ (reference sequence). V was clipped by 5 bases and J by 7 bases; unmatched bases: 5. CDR3 amino acids: CASSPSGGAHGELFF. The CDR3 nucleotides read TGTGCCAGCAGCCCTAGCGGGGGGGCGCACGGGGAGCTGTTTTTT. Based on the CDR3 plus reference TRBV7-9 and TRBJ2-2, the full variable domain is DTGVSQNPRHKITKRGQNVTFRCDPISEHNRLYWYRQTLGQGPEFLTYFQNEAQLEKSRLLSDRFSAERPKGSFSTLEIQRTEQGDSAMYLCASSPSGGAHGELFFGEGSRLTVL.

The chain uses TRBV4-2 and TRBJ2-1, with TRBD2 matching over 9 bases. Germline CDR1 reads LGHNA; CDR2 reads YNFKEQ. V lost 3 bases and J lost 4; bases outside the gene matches: 7. The CDR3 length is 16 residues. CDR3 sequence (DNA): TGTGCCAGCAGCCAGGCCTGGGCGGGGGGGTACAATGAGCAGTTCTTC. Residues: CASSQAWAGGYNEQFF.

The sample holds a few counts of this clone. The chain is built from TRBV7-8 and TRBJ2-3, with TRBD1 matching over 10 bases. The J segment lost 3 bases and the V segment lost 5 bases, leaving 8 bases of the junction unmatched. Looked up from germline, CDR1 is SGHVS and CDR2 is FQNEAQ. The CDR3 covers 16 residues. The CDR3 nucleotides read TGTGCCAGCAGCCCTGAGACAGGGGGCCGGACAGATACGCAGTATTTT. It yields the protein CASSPETGGRTDTQYF.

The gene calls are TRBV9 and TRBJ2-5, with D tentatively TRBD2 (5 bases). V lost 3 bases to trimming and J lost 6 bases, with 21 bases between them. The CDR3 consists of 16 residues. Germline V gene sequence: CDR1 SGDLS, CDR2 YYNGEE. The DNA of the CDR3 is TGTGCCAGCAGCGATTCATCCGGGGTCGGCGGAAAGACCCAGTACTTC. Its translation is CASSDSSGVGGKTQYF.

The chain combines TRBV7-9 with TRBJ1-4, with TRBD1 matching 7 bases. The CDR3 is 17 amino acids. Trimming at V came to 2 bases and at J to 5 bases, leaving 11 bases not matched to a gene. Looked up from germline, CDR1 is SEHNR and CDR2 is FQNEAQ (reference sequence). CDR3 nucleotides: TGTGCCAGCAGCTTATTTGACAGGGACGAAGAAAATGAAAAACTGTTTTTT. Protein: CASSLFDRDEENEKLFF.

CDR3 bases: TGTGCCAGCAGTGTTGAAGGACTAGCGGGGGAGCAGTTCTTC. It is translated as CASSVEGLAGEQFF. The V and J genes are TRBV6-4 and TRBJ2-1, with 12 bases matching TRBD2. CDR1 and CDR2 (germline): MRHNA, SNTAGT. CDR3 length: 14 amino acids. With 4 bases clipped from V and 10 bases from J, the junction kept 5 bases outside the gene matches.

This chain joins TRBV9 and TRBJ2-7, with a possible D match to TRBD1 (6 bases). The CDR3 length is 14 residues. Germline V gene data show CDR1 as SGDLS and CDR2 as YYNGEE. Trimming removed 0 bases from V and 6 bases from J, with 13 bases in between. The CDR3 here is CASSVATTGSEQYF. The CDR3 DNA is TGTGCCAGCAGCGTAGCCACGACAGGAAGCGAGCAGTACTTC.

The J gene is TRBJ2-7, the V gene TRBV11-2; 10 nucleotides line up with TRBD1. The CDR3 is made up of 16 amino acids. Germline CDR1 is SGHAT and CDR2 is FQNNGV. V was clipped by 5 bases and J by 4 bases; unmatched bases: 11. In DNA form, the CDR3 reads TGTGCCAGCAGCCTCAGGGGGACAGGGGTTCTGTACGAGCAGTACTTC. As protein: CASSLRGTGVLYEQYF.

This clone was detected a few times. The chain recombines TRBV14 with TRBJ1-2, with D tentatively TRBD1 (6 bases). The CDR3 runs 15 residues. V lost 1 base and J 4 bases, leaving 13 bases between the germline ends. In germline, CDR1 is SGHDN, CDR2 FVKESK. In DNA form, the CDR3 reads TGTGCCAGCAGCCAAGGGATGGTAGGGGGCTATGGCTACACCTTC. Its translation: CASSQGMVGGYGYTF. Full variable domain (rest looked up from reference TRBV14 and TRBJ1-2): EAGVTQFPSHSVIEKGQTVTLRCDPISGHDNLYWYRRVMGKEIKFLLHFVKESKQDESGMPNNRFLAERTGGTYSTLKVQPAELEDSGVYFCASSQGMVGGYGYTFGSGTRLTVV.

The chain is built from TRBV15 and TRBJ2-2, with a weak D call TRBD1 (5 bases). The CDR3 length is 16 residues. V lost 1 base and J 6 bases, leaving 15 bases between the germline ends. The germline V gene has CDR1 LNHNV and CDR2 YYDKDF (reference sequence). The CDR3, as DNA: TGTGCCACCAGCAGAGGAGGCCAGGGTTCTGCCGGGGAGCTGTTTTTT. Protein: CATSRGGQGSAGELFF.

The chain uses TRBV6-1 and TRBJ1-3, with D hard to call. This CDR3 comprises 15 residues. Per germline, CDR1 MNHNS and CDR2 SASEGT. V lost 8 bases and J lost 0, with 14 bases in between. The CDR3 is CASRIGGPSGNTIYF. In DNA form, the CDR3 reads TGTGCCAGCCGGATAGGTGGGCCCTCTGGAAACACCATATATTTT.

This chain joins TRBV5-4 and TRBJ2-5, with 11 bases matching TRBD1. Trimming cost V 0 bases and J 6 bases; bases outside gene matches: 7. The CDR3 is 16 amino acids. Per the germline V gene, CDR1 is SGHNT and CDR2 is YYREEE (reference sequence). The CDR3 here is CASSLVGQGEAKTQYF. The DNA for the CDR3 is TGTGCCAGCAGCTTGGTGGGACAGGGGGAGGCAAAGACCCAGTACTTC.

The V call is TRBV6-1, the J call TRBJ1-5; 8 nucleotides match TRBD1. V lost 4 bases and J lost 4; bases outside the gene matches: 9. The CDR3 loop spans 16 amino acids. The germline CDR1 and CDR2 sequences are MNHNS and SASEGT. CDR3 DNA sequence: TGTGCCAGCAGTGCTCGGACAGGGCGGGCAAATCAGCCCCAGCATTTT. Translated, it gives CASSARTGRANQPQHF.

This clone came up a few times. The chain recombines TRBV7-9 with TRBJ1-6; D gene ambiguous. This CDR3 contains 16 residues. V dropped 5 bases and J dropped 6 bases, with 17 bases sitting between them. Germline loops: CDR1 SEHNR, CDR2 FQNEAQ (reference sequence). The CDR3 spells CASSPGGRGVNSPLHF. CDR3 DNA sequence: TGTGCCAGCAGCCCCGGTGGGCGGGGAGTTAATTCACCCCTCCACTTT.

This chain joins TRBV7-2 and TRBJ2-5; 7 bases align to TRBD1. CDR1 and CDR2 from the germline V gene are SGHTA and FQGNSA. Germline trimming cut 3 bases from V and 5 bases from J; bases unmatched to any gene: 9. The CDR3 has 15 amino acids. The CDR3, as DNA: TGTGCCAGCAGCTTTAAGTCCGACAGGGCTGAGACCCAGTACTTC. It yields the protein CASSFKSDRAETQYF.

This clone was seen only once. This chain uses TRBV30 with TRBJ1-2; a possible D gene is TRBD1 (5 bases). V was shortened by 0 bases and J by 5 bases, with 13 bases between the two germline ends. The CDR3 runs to 14 residues. Germline V gives CDR1 GTSNPN, CDR2 SVGIG (reference sequence). CDR3 DNA: TGTGCCTGGAGTGTGCTCCAGGGTCGGTATGGCTACACCTTC. It specifies CAWSVLQGRYGYTF.

The rearrangement links TRBV5-4 to TRBJ1-3; a weak D match, TRBD1 (5 bases). The CDR3 consists of 16 residues. Germline V gives CDR1 SGHNT, CDR2 YYREEE (reference sequence). V was shortened by 6 bases and J by 2 bases, with 18 bases between the two germline ends. The CDR3: CASTYTGLVAGNTIYF. The CDR3 DNA follows: TGTGCCAGCACCTATACAGGCTTAGTCGCTGGAAACACCATATATTTT.

The chain joins TRBV7-8 to TRBJ1-1; 9 bases match TRBD1. CDR1 and CDR2 (germline): SGHVS, FQNEAQ. The CDR3 is made up of 20 amino acids. The V gene end was trimmed by 0 bases and the J gene end by 5 bases; junction bases not matched to a gene: 19. The chain's CDR3 is CASSLASPIFRTGGYTEAFF. The CDR3 coding sequence is TGTGCCAGCAGCTTAGCGAGCCCTATCTTCCGTACAGGGGGCTATACTGAAGCTTTCTTT. Supplemented by reference TRBV7-8 and TRBJ1-1, the full variable domain reads GAGVSQSPRYKVAKRGQDVALRCDPISGHVSLFWYQQALGQGPEFLTYFQNEAQLDKSGLPSDRFFAERPEGSVSTLKIQRTQQEDSAVYLCASSLASPIFRTGGYTEAFFGQGTRLTVV.

The chain carries TRBV4-3 and TRBJ1-2, with a weak D call TRBD1 (6 bases). Germline assignment: CDR1 LGHNA and CDR2 YSLEER. The CDR3 contains 13 residues. V was pared by 0 bases and J by 7 bases, with 9 bases between. CDR3 sequence: CASSQDRGSGYTF. The CDR3 coding sequence is TGCGCCAGCAGCCAAGACAGGGGATCTGGCTACACCTTC.

The chain recombines TRBV5-1 with TRBJ2-7; TRBD2 agrees at 7 bases. CDR1 SGHRS and CDR2 YFSETQ come from the germline V gene. After removal of 4 bases from V and 5 bases from J, the junction contained 6 bases not matched to a gene. The CDR3 is 13 amino acids. CDR3 protein: CASSLGGRDEQYF. In nucleotides, the CDR3 is TGCGCCAGCAGCCTGGGAGGGAGGGACGAGCAGTACTTC.

A single count supports this clone. The J gene is TRBJ2-3, the V gene TRBV5-4; 9 nucleotides line up with TRBD2. Germline V lookup: CDR1 SGHNT, CDR2 YYREEE (reference sequence). Trimming cost V 1 base and J 2 bases; bases outside gene matches: 5. This CDR3 has 16 amino acids. The CDR3 loop reads CASSLSASGVTDTQYF. In nucleotides, the CDR3 is TGTGCCAGCAGCTTGTCGGCTAGCGGGGTCACAGATACGCAGTATTTT.

This chain joins TRBV27 and TRBJ2-6; D gene ambiguous. Trimming shortened V by 2 bases and J by 2 bases, and 13 bases separated the two germline ends. The CDR3 loop spans 17 amino acids. CDR1 and CDR2 (germline): MNHEY, SMNVEV (reference sequence). The CDR3 sequence: CASSLEATVPGANVLTF. The CDR3 coding sequence is TGTGCCAGCAGTTTAGAGGCGACGGTCCCTGGGGCCAACGTCCTGACTTTC.

In its sample, this clone was seen a few times. The chain combines TRBV6-5 with TRBJ2-5, with 8 bases fitting TRBD1. TRBJ2-7 explains the end of the DNA better; the J call may be wrong. This CDR3 region has 14 residues. Per the germline V gene, CDR1 is MNHEY and CDR2 is SVGAGI. The DNA of the CDR3 is TGTGCCAGCAGTCCAACAGGGGGTCCCTACGAGCAGTACTTC. Amino acid sequence: CASSPTGGPYEQYF.

Note on this clone: Likely a read error: the CDR3 ends without its conserved phenylalanine or tryptophan. Because the CDR3's place on the DNA is in doubt, the DNA is left out and the CDR3 is given as listed by TCRdb. J is TRBJ1-1 and V is TRBV6-1. The CDR3 region is 13 residues in length, termini included. Germline CDR1 MNHNS, CDR2 SASEGT. This chain's CDR3 is CASSEVPDHPGGV.

The chain combines TRBV29-1 with TRBJ2-5; the D gene is possibly TRBD1 (5 bases). The CDR3 runs to 13 residues. V lost 7 bases, J lost 0 bases, and 12 bases lay in between. CDR1 SQVTM and CDR2 ANQGSEA come from the germline V gene. In DNA, the CDR3 is TGCAGCGGGTCAGACAGCCACCAAGAGACCCAGTACTTC. It is translated as CSGSDSHQETQYF.

The V call is TRBV27, the J call TRBJ1-3; the match to TRBD1 covers 7 bases. Germline CDR1 and CDR2: MNHEY and SMNVEV (reference sequence). Trimming cost V 9 bases and J 0 bases; bases outside gene matches: 8. The CDR3 spans 15 residues. CDR3 bases: TGTGCCAGTCGACCGACAGGGACCTCTGGAAACACCATATATTTT. Amino acids: CASRPTGTSGNTIYF.

The genes are TRBV9 and TRBJ1-1; D is uncertain. The CDR3 totals 15 residues. V was cut by 0 bases and J by 1 base, with 10 bases left in between. The germline V gene has CDR1 SGDLS and CDR2 YYNGEE. In DNA form, the CDR3 reads TGTGCCAGCAGCGTAGTTCGGAGGGAGAACACTGAAGCTTTCTTT. Its protein product is CASSVVRRENTEAFF.